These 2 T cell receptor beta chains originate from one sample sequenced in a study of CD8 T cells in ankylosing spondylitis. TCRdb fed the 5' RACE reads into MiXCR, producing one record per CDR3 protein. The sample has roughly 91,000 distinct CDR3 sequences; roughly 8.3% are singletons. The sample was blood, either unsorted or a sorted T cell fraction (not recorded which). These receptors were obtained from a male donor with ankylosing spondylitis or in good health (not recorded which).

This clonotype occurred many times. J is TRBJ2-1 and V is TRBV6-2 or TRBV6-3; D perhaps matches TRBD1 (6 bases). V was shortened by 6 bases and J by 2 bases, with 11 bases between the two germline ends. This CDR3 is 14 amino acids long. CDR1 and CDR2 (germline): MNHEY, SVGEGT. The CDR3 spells CASSYRAAYNEQFF. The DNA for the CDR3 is TGTGCCAGCAGCTACAGGGCCGCCTACAATGAGCAGTTCTTC.

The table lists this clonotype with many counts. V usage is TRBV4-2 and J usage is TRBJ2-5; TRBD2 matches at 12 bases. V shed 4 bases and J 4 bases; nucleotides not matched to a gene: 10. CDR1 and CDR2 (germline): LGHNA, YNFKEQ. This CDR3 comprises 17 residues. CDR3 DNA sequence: TGTGCCAGCAGCCTCCGGGCGACTAGCGGGAGAGGAGAGACCCAGTACTTC. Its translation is CASSLRATSGRGETQYF.